These T cell receptor beta chains were read from a single sample in a study of cytomegalovirus exposure and HLA in healthy donors. Sequenced by immunoSEQ multiplex PCR; TCRdb stores in-frame clones only, minus some. The table shows more than 95,000 clones, with roughly 78% occurring only once. The source material was PBMCs. The receptors here all came from a man younger than 45 in good health and CMV-seronegative. Both conserved end residues are part of each CDR3. The D gene is left open where the match is weak. Clone sizes are given selectively: once, few, many, or a class where the clone is expanded.

cdr3_nt	cdr3_aa	d_call	j_call	v_call	clone_size
TGTGCCAGCAGCTTTGGGGCAGATCCTGCCGGGGAGCTGTTTTTT	CASSFGADPAGELFF	NA	TRBJ2-2	TRBV5-5	once
TGTGCCAGTAGAGGACAGGACTATGGCTACACCTTC	CASRGQDYGYTF	TRBD1	TRBJ1-2	TRBV19	NA
TGTGCCAGCAGCCCGGACAGGGCTTCGGGCAATTCACCCCTCCACTTT	CASSPDRASGNSPLHF	TRBD1	TRBJ1-6	TRBV5-6	NA
TGCAGCGTTGAGAGTCGTTCGGCAGGGGTGACCTACGAGCAGTACTTC	CSVESRSAGVTYEQYF	NA	TRBJ2-7	TRBV29-1	once
TGTGCCAGCAGCGCCCAGGGGGCGGCTAATGAAAAACTGTTTTTT	CASSAQGAANEKLFF	TRBD1	TRBJ1-4	TRBV7-2	NA
TGTGCCAGCAGCTTCGCGGAGGGATGGGTGAACACTGAAGCTTTCTTT	CASSFAEGWVNTEAFF	NA	TRBJ1-1	TRBV13	NA
TGTGCCATCAGTGGGACAGGCCCCCACTACGAGCAGTACTTC	CAISGTGPHYEQYF	TRBD1	TRBJ2-7	TRBV10-3	NA
TGTGCCAGCAGTTACGCCCCAACAGGGGGCGGCGGGGAGCTGTTTTTT	CASSYAPTGGGGELFF	TRBD1	TRBJ2-2	TRBV6-5	few
TGTGCCAGCTCAAACAGGGGGCCCGGTGAAAAACTGTTTTTT	CASSNRGPGEKLFF	TRBD1	TRBJ1-4	TRBV18	NA
TGTGCCAGCTCAGGGCCTTACAATGAGCAGTTCTTC	CASSGPYNEQFF	NA	TRBJ2-1	TRBV18	NA
TGTGCCATCAGTGAGTCGAGACAGGGGGGAAGGAATCAGCCCCAGCATTTT	CAISESRQGGRNQPQHF	TRBD1	TRBJ1-5	TRBV10-3	NA
TGTGCCAGCTCACCGCGACACAACACTGAAGCTTTCTTT	CASSPRHNTEAFF	NA	TRBJ1-1	TRBV18	NA
TGCGCCAGCAGCCAAGATGGATGGGCAGTTAGCAATCAGCCCCAGCATTTT	CASSQDGWAVSNQPQHF	NA	TRBJ1-5	TRBV4-1	NA
TGTGCCAGCAGCTATACTCAGGGGGCTGAAGCTTTCTTT	CASSYTQGAEAFF	TRBD1	TRBJ1-1	TRBV7-3	NA
TGCGCCAGCAGCGCCACCAGGGACACTGAAGCTTTCTTT	CASSATRDTEAFF	NA	TRBJ1-1	TRBV4-1	few
TGTGCCAGCAGTCGGACAGGTCTCACAGATACGCAGTATTTT	CASSRTGLTDTQYF	TRBD1	TRBJ2-3	TRBV2	NA
TGTGCCAGCAGCCAAGAGGGGGGGAGTAGCAATCAGCCCCAGCATTTT	CASSQEGGSSNQPQHF	NA	TRBJ1-5	TRBV4-2	once
TGTGCCAGCAGTTTAGGGGAGGTGGCGAATAACTATGGCTACACCTTC	CASSLGEVANNYGYTF	NA	TRBJ1-2	TRBV28	few
TGTGCCAGCAGTCCCCGGGATGGAGCGGCAGATACGCAGTATTTT	CASSPRDGAADTQYF	NA	TRBJ2-3	TRBV6-1	once
TGTGCCAGCTCACCACCGAACAGGGTCTCTGGAAACACCATATATTTT	CASSPPNRVSGNTIYF	NA	TRBJ1-3	TRBV18	few
TGCAGCGTTGCCCCCTGGACAGGGGAAAAGACCCAGTACTTC	CSVAPWTGEKTQYF	TRBD1	TRBJ2-5	TRBV29-1	NA
TGTGCCAGCAGCTTAGATGGGACTAGCGGAGAGACCCAGTACTTC	CASSLDGTSGETQYF	TRBD2	TRBJ2-5	TRBV11-2	NA
TGTGCCAGCAGGTTGAGGGACAGGACAGACTACGAGCAGTACTTC	CASRLRDRTDYEQYF	TRBD1	TRBJ2-7	TRBV7-2	NA
TGTGCCTGGAGTGATCCCCTTAGGGTGCAGGGGCTTTGGTCACCCCTCCACTTT	CAWSDPLRVQGLWSPLHF	NA	TRBJ1-6	TRBV30	NA
TGTGCCAGCAGTGTTGAGGCCCTGGACGAGCAGTACTTC	CASSVEALDEQYF	NA	TRBJ2-7	TRBV2	few
TGTGCCAGCAGGAAGAGGAGCTCCTACAATGAGCAGTTCTTC	CASRKRSSYNEQFF	NA	TRBJ2-1	TRBV7-2	few
TGCGCCAGCAGCTTGAGGGAGGCGGGGGGGAACTACAATGAGCAGTTCTTC	CASSLREAGGNYNEQFF	TRBD2	TRBJ2-1	TRBV5-1	NA
TGTGCCAGCCGGGACAGGGGCTCTAACACCGGGGAGCTGTTTTTT	CASRDRGSNTGELFF	TRBD1	TRBJ2-2	TRBV19	NA
TGCGCCAGCAGCTACAGGGGGGAAGATGGAAACACCATATATTTT	CASSYRGEDGNTIYF	TRBD1	TRBJ1-3	TRBV5-1	few
TGTGCCACCAGCGAAGTCCTCAGCTCCTACGAGCAGTACTTC	CATSEVLSSYEQYF	NA	TRBJ2-7	TRBV15	NA
TGTGCCAGCAGCCCAGACAGTAACTATGGCTACACCTTC	CASSPDSNYGYTF	NA	TRBJ1-2	TRBV11-2	NA
TGTGCCAGCAGCACTACAGGGAAGACCGGGGAGCTGTTTTTT	CASSTTGKTGELFF	NA	TRBJ2-2	TRBV9	NA
TGTGCCAGCAGAACAGGAGCAGGGGATTACACCATATATTTT	CASRTGAGDYTIYF	NA	TRBJ1-3	TRBV7-2	few
TGTGCCAGCAGCTGGACTAGAGACCCCTACAATGAGCAGTTCTTC	CASSWTRDPYNEQFF	TRBD2	TRBJ2-1	TRBV5-6	NA
TGTGCCTGGGGGGGGACCAAAGTTGCAACTAATGAAAAACTGTTTTTT	CAWGGTKVATNEKLFF	NA	TRBJ1-4	TRBV30	NA
TGTGCCAGCAGCCTTCTAGCGGGGGGGCGATACGAGCAGTACTTC	CASSLLAGGRYEQYF	TRBD2	TRBJ2-7	TRBV27	once
TGTGCCAGCAGCTTGGCCCAGGGTGGGGATCAGCCCCAGCATTTT	CASSLAQGGDQPQHF	NA	TRBJ1-5	TRBV5-8	NA